The 2 T cell receptor beta chains below come from one sample, sequenced in a study of T-cell reconstitution after alpha-beta-depleted transplantation in children. The TCRbeta library was prepared with unique molecular identifiers. Each CDR3 protein is one row after TCRdb ran MiXCR on the PCR reads. The sample holds about 58,000 distinct CDR3 sequences, 44% seen once. The sample consisted of PBMCs, mostly from graft donor cells, taken 360 days after TCRalphabeta/CD19-depleted stem cell transplant. The receptors derive from a male patient younger than 18 who had a stem cell transplant for acute lymphoblastic leukemia, so the T cells may come from the graft donor.

This clonotype was recorded a few times. The CDR3 loop reads CASSLKSGLANEQFF. In DNA, the CDR3 is TGTGCCAGCAGCCTCAAGTCGGGACTAGCAAATGAGCAGTTCTTC. V and J are TRBV7-8 and TRBJ2-1; 9 bases agree with TRBD2. The CDR3 spans 15 residues. CDR1 and CDR2 from the germline V gene are SGHVS and FQNEAQ. J was trimmed by 7 bases and V by 5 bases; bases with no gene match: 9.

The V and J genes are TRBV5-1 and TRBJ2-7, with D perhaps TRBD1 or TRBD2 (5 bases each). The germline CDR1 and CDR2 sequences are SGHRS and YFSETQ. V dropped 0 bases and J dropped 0 bases, with 10 bases sitting between them. The CDR3 contains 15 residues. In DNA, the CDR3 is TGCGCCAGCAGCTTGGCCGAGGGGTTCTCCTACGAGCAGTACTTC. Its protein is CASSLAEGFSYEQYF.